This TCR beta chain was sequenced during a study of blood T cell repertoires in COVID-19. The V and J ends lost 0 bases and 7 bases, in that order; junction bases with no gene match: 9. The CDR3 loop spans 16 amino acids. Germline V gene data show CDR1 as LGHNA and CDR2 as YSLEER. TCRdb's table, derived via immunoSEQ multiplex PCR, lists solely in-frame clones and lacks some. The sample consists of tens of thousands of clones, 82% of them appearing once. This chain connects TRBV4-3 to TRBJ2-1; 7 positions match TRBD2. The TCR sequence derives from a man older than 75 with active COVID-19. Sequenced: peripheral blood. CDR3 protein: CASSQEMGGVRNEQFF. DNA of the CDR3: TGCGCCAGCAGCCAAGAGATGGGAGGGGTGAGGAATGAGCAGTTCTTC.